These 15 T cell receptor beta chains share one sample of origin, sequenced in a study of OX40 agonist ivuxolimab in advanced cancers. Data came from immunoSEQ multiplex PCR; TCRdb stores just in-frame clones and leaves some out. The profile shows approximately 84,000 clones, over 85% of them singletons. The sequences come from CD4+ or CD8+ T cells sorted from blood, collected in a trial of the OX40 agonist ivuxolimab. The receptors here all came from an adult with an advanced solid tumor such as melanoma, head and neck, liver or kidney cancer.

This CDR3 reads CASSRDRVGGYTF. CDR3 nucleotide sequence: TGTGCCAGTAGCCGGGACAGGGTAGGCGGCTACACCTTC. This rearrangement joins TRBV19 to TRBJ1-2; 9 bases fit TRBD1. This CDR3 contains 13 residues. Germline V gives CDR1 LNHDA, CDR2 SQIVND (reference sequence). J lost 8 bases, V lost 6 bases, and 7 bases had no gene match.

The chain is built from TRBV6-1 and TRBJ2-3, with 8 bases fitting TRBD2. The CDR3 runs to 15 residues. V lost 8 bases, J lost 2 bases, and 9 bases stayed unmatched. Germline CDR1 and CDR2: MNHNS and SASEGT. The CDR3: CASGKTSAPTDTQYF. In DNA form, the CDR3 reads TGTGCCAGCGGTAAGACTAGCGCCCCCACAGATACGCAGTATTTT.

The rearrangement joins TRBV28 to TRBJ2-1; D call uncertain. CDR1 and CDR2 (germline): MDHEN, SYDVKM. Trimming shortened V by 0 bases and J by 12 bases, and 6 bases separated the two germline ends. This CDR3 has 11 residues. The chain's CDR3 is CASSLWTGQFF. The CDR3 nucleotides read TGTGCCAGCAGTTTATGGACGGGGCAGTTCTTC.

CDR3 loop: CASSPAQSSYNEQFF. CDR3 coding DNA: TGTGCCAGCTCACCAGCCCAGAGCTCCTACAATGAGCAGTTCTTC. This chain connects TRBV18 to TRBJ2-1; D gene unclear. Germline values: CDR1 KGHSH, CDR2 LQKENI. This CDR3 is built from 15 residues. With 2 bases removed from V and 0 bases from J, the gap between germline ends came to 8 bases. Complete variable domain (other parts from reference TRBV18 and TRBJ2-1): NAGVMQNPRHLVRRRGQEARLRCSPMKGHSHVYWYRQLPEEGLKFMVYLQKENIIDESGMPKERFSAEFPKEGPSILRIQQVVRGDSAAYFCASSPAQSSYNEQFFGPGTRLTVL.

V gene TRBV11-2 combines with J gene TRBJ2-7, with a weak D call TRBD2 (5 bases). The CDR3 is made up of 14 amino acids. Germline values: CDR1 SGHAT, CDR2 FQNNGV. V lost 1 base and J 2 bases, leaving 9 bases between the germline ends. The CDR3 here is CASSLVRGAYEQYF. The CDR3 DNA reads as TGTGCCAGCAGCTTAGTTCGGGGAGCCTACGAGCAGTACTTC.

CDR3 sequence (DNA): TGTGCCAGCAGCTTAACTACTAGCGGGGGAACAGATACGCAGTATTTT. It specifies CASSLTTSGGTDTQYF. The rearrangement links TRBV7-9 to TRBJ2-3, with 11 bases lining up with TRBD2. Germline V gene lookup returns CDR1 SEHNR and CDR2 FQNEAQ (reference sequence). The CDR3 has 16 amino acids. V shed 2 bases and J 3 bases; nucleotides not matched to a gene: 4.

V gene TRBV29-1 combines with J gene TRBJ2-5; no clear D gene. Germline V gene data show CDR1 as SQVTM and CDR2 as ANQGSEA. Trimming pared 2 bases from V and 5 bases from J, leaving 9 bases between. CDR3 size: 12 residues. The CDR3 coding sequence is TGCAGCGTTGAAAGTGGGCTGGAGACCCAGTACTTC. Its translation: CSVESGLETQYF.

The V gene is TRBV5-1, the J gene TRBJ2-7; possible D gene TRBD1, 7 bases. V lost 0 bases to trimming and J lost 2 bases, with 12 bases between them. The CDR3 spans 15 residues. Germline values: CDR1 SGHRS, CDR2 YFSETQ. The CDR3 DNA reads TGCGCCAGCAGCTTGGTTACAGGGGAGGCCTACGAGCAGTACTTC. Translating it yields CASSLVTGEAYEQYF.

The CDR3, as DNA: TGTGCCAGCAGCCACATACAGGGGGCCGGGGCCAACGTCCTGACTTTC. It is translated as CASSHIQGAGANVLTF. The V gene is TRBV7-2, the J gene TRBJ2-6, with 9 nucleotides matching TRBD1. Trimming cost V 5 bases and J 4 bases; bases outside gene matches: 6. Germline CDR1 and CDR2: SGHTA and FQGNSA. The CDR3 totals 16 residues.

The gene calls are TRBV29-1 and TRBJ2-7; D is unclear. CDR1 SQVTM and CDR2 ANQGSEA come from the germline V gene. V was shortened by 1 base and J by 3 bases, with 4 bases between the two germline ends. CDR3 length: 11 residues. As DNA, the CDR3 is TGCAGCGTTGAAGCCGGCTACGAGCAGTACTTC. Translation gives CSVEAGYEQYF.

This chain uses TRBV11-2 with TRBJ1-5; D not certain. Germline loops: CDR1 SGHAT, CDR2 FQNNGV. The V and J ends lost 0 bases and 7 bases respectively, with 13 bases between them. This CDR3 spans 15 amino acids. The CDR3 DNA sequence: TGTGCCAGCAGCTTAGATCAAGGAGGGAGGCAGCCCCAGCATTTT. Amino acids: CASSLDQGGRQPQHF.

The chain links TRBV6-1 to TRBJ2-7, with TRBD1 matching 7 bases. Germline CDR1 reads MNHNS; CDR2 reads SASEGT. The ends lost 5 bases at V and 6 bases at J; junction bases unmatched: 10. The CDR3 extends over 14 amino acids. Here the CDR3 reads CASSHKGAGPEQYF. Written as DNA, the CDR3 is TGTGCCAGCAGTCACAAGGGGGCAGGGCCCGAGCAGTACTTC.

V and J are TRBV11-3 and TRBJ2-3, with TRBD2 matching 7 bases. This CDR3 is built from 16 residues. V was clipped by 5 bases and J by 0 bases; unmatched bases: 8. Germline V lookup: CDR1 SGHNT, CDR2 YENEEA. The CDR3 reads CASSASSGPSTDTQYF. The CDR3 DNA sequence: TGTGCCAGCAGCGCGTCTAGCGGACCTAGCACAGATACGCAGTATTTT.

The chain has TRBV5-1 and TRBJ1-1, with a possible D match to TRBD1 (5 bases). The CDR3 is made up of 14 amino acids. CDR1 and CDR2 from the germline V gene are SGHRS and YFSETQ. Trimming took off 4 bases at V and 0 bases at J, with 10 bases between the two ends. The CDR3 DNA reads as TGCGCCAGCAGCCCAGGGACGGTGAACACTGAAGCTTTCTTT. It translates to CASSPGTVNTEAFF.

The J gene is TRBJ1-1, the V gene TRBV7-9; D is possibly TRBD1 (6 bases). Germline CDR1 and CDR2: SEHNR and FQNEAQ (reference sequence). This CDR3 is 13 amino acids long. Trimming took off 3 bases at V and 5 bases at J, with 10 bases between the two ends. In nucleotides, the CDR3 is TGTGCCAGCAGCTTCAGGGGAAGGACTGAAGCTTTCTTT. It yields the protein CASSFRGRTEAFF.